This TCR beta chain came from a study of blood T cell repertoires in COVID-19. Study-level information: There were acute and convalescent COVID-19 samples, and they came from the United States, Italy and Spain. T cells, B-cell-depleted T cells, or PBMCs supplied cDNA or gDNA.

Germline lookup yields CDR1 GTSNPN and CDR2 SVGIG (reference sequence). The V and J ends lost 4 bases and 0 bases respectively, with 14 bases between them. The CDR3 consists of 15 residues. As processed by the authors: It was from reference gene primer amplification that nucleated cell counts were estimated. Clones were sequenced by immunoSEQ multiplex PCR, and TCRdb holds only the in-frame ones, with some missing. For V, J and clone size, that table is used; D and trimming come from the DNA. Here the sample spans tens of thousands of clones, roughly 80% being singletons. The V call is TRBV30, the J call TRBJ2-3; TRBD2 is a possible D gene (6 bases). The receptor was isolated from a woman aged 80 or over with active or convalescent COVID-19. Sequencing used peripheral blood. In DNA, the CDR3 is TGTGCCTGGATGGGACTTCCCCTTAGCACAGATACGCAGTATTTT. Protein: CAWMGLPLSTDTQYF.